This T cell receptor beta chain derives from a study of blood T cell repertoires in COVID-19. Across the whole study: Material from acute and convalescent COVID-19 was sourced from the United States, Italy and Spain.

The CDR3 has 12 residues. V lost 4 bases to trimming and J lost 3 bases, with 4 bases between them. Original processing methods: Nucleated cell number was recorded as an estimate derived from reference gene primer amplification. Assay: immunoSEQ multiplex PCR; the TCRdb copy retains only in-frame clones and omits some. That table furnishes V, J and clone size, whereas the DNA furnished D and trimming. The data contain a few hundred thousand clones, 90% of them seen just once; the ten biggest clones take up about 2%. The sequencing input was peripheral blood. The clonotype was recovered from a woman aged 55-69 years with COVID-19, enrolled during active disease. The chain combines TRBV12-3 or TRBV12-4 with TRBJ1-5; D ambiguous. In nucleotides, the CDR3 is TGTGCCAGCAGTTCCAACAATCAGCCCCAGCATTTT. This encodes CASSSNNQPQHF.